The next 4 T cell receptor beta chains were all read from a single sample in a study of blood T cell repertoires in COVID-19. Clones were read by immunoSEQ multiplex PCR, and TCRdb kept only the in-frame ones, dropping some. The table lists more than 300,000 clones, 80% to 95% of them singletons, with around 0.94% in the top ten. The specimen sequenced was PBMCs or T cells enriched from blood (not recorded which). These receptors were collected from a woman in her 40s who had been exposed to COVID-19.

This clone was seen only once. The J gene is TRBJ1-2, the V gene TRBV3-1 (or the pseudogene TRBV3-2); possibly TRBD1 for D (6 bases). This CDR3 contains 14 residues. Germline V CDR1 and CDR2: LGHDT, YNNKEL (reference sequence). V was trimmed by 7 bases and J by 4 bases, leaving 16 bases between them. The CDR3 spells CASTGGGRPYGYTF. DNA of the CDR3: TGTGCCAGCACTGGGGGCGGCAGGCCCTATGGCTACACCTTC.

This clone was picked up one time. The CDR3 DNA sequence: TGCGCCAGCAGCCAAGTGGCCCGGAGAGGGGAAAAACTGTTTTTT. It is translated as CASSQVARRGEKLFF. This rearrangement joins TRBV4-1 to TRBJ1-4; no clear D. CDR1 and CDR2 from the germline V gene are MGHRA and YSYEKL. The CDR3 sequence is 15 residues long. The V end was cut by 1 base, the J end by 8 bases, with 14 bases between.

The chain links TRBV30 to TRBJ2-3; D is possibly TRBD2 (6 bases). V lost 6 bases to trimming and J lost 2 bases, with 18 bases between them. Per germline, CDR1 GTSNPN and CDR2 SVGIG (reference sequence). This CDR3 contains 15 residues. CDR3 amino acids: CACSPLAVTTDTQYF. CDR3 nucleotides: TGTGCCTGTTCCCCGTTAGCGGTTACCACAGATACGCAGTATTTT.

The CDR3 DNA sequence: TGTGCCAGTAGTGCCTACTCCGGCACCGGGACAGAAGGCTACACCTTC. It is translated as CASSAYSGTGTEGYTF. J is TRBJ1-2 and V is TRBV19, with 7 positions matching TRBD1. This CDR3 is 16 amino acids long. Germline trimming cut 5 bases from V and 8 bases from J; bases unmatched to any gene: 17. The germline gives CDR1 LNHDA, CDR2 SQIVND (reference sequence).